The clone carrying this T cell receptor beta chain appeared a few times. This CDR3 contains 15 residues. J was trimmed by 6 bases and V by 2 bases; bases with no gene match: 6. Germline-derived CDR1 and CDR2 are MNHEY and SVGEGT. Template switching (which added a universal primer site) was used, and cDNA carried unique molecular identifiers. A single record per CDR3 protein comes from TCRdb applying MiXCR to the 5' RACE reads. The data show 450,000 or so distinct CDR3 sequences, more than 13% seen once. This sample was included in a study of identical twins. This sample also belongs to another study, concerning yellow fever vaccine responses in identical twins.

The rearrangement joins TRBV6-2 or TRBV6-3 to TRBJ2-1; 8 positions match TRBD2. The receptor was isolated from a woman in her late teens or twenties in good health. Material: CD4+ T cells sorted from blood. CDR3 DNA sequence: TGTGCCAGCAGTTACGCGCTAGCGGGTATCAATGAGCAGTTCTTC. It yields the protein CASSYALAGINEQFF.